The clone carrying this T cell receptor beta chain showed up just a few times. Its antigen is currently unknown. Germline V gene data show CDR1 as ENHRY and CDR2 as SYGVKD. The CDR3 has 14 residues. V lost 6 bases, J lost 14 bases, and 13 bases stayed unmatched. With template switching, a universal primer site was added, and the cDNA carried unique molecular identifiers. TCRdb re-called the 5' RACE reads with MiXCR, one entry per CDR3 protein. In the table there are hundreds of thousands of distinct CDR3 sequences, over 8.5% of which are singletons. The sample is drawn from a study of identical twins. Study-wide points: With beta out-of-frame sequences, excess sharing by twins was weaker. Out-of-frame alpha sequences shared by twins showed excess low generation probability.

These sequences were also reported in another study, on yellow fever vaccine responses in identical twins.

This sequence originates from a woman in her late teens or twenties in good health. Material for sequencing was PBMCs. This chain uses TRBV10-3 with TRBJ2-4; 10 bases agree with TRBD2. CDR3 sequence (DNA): TGTGCCATCAGGGACACCACAACTAGCGGGGAAGAGTACTTC. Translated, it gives CAIRDTTTSGEEYF.